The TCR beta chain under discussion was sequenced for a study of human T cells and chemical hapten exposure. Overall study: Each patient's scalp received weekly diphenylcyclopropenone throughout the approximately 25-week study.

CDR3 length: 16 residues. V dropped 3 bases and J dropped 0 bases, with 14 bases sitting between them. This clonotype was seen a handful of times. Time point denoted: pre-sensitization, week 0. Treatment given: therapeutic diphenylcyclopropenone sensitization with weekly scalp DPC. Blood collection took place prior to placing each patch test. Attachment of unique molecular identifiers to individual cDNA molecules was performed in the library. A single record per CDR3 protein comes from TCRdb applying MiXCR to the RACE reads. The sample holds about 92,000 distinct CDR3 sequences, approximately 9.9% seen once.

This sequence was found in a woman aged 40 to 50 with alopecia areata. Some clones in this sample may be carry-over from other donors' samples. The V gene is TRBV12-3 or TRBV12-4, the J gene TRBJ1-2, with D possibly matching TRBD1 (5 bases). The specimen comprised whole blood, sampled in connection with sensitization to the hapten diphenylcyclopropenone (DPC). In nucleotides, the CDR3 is TGTGCCAGCAGTTTTTACTCCGGGGGAGCTAACTATGGCTACACCTTC. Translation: CASSFYSGGANYGYTF.